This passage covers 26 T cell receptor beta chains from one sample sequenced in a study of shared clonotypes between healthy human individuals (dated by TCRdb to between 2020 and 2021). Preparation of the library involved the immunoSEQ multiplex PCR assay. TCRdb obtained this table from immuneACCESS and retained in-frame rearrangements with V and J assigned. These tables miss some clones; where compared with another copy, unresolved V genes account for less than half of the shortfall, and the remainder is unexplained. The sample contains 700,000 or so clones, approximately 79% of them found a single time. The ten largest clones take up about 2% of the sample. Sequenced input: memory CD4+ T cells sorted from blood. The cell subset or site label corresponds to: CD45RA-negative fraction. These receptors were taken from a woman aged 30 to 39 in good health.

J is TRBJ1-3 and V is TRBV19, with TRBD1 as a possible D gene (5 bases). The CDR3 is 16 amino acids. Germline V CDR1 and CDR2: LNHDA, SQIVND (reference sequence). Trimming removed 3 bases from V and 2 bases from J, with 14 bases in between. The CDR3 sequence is CASSIIFGGAGNTIYF. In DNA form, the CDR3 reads TGTGCCAGTAGTATTATTTTTGGAGGGGCTGGAAACACCATATATTTT.

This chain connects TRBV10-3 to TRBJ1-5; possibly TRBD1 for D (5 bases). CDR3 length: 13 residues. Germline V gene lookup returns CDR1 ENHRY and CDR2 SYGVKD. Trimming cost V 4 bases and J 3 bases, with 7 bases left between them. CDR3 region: CAISGRVNQPQHF. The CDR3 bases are TGTGCCATCAGTGGCAGGGTCAATCAGCCCCAGCATTTT.

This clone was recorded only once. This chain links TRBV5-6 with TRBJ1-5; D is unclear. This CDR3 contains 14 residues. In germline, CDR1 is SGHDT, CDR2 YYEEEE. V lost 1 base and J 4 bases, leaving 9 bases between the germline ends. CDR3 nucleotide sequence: TGTGCCAGCAGCTTGAGGGCGCCGAATCAGCCCCAGCATTTT. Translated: CASSLRAPNQPQHF.

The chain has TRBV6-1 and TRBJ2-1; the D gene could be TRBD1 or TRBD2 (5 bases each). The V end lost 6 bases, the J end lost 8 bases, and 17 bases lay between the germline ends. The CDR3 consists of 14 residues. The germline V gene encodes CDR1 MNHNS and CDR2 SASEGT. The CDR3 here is CASRLGEIVDEQFF. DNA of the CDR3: TGTGCCAGCAGGTTGGGGGAGATTGTGGATGAGCAGTTCTTC.

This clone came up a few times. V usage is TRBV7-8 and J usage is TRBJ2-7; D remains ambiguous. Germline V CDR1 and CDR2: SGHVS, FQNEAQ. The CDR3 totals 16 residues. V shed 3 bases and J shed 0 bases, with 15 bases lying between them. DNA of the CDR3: TGTGCCAGCAGCTTCGGCGCAATCTCGAGCTCCTACGAGCAGTACTTC. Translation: CASSFGAISSSYEQYF.

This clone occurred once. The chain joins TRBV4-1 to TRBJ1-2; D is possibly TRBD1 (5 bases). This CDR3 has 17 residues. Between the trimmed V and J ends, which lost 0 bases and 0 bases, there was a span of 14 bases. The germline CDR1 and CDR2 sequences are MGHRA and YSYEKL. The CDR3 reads CASSQDPVRAANYGYTF. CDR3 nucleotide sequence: TGCGCCAGCAGCCAAGACCCGGTCAGGGCCGCTAACTATGGCTACACCTTC.

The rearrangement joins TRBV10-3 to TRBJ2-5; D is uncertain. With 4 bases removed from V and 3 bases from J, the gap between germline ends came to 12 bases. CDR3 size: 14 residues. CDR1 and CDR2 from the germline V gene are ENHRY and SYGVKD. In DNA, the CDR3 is TGTGCCATCAGTGTATCTTCCGAAAAAGAGACCCAGTACTTC. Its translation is CAISVSSEKETQYF.

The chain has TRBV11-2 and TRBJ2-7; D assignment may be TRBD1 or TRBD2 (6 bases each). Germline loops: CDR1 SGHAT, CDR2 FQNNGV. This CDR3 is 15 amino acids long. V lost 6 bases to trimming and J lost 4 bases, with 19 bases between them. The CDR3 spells CASRLSYRGAYEQYF. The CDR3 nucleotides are TGTGCCAGCAGACTTTCTTATAGGGGGGCATACGAGCAGTACTTC.

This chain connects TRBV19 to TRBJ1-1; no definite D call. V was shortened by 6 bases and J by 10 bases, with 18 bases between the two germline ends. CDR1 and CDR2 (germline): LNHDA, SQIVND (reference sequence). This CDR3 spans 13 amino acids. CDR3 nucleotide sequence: TGTGCCAGTAGAGCCCCGGACGGTCGAGGAGCTTTCTTT. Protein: CASRAPDGRGAFF. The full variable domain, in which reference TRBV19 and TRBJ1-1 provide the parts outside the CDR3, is DGGITQSPKYLFRKEGQNVTLSCEQNLNHDAMYWYRQDPGQGLRLIYYSQIVNDFQKGDIAEGYSVSREKKESFPLTVTSAQKNPTAFYLCASRAPDGRGAFFGQGTRLTVV.

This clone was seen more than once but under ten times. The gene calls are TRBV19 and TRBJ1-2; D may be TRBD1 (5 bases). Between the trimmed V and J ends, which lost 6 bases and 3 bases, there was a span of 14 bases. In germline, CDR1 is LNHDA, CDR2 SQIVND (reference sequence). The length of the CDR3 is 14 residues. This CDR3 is CASRSIPGHYGYTF. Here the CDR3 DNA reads TGTGCCAGTAGATCCATCCCAGGGCACTATGGCTACACCTTC.

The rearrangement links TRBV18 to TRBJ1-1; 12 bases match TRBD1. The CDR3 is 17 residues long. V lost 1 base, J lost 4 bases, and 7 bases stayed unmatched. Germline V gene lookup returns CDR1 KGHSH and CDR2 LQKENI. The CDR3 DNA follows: TGTGCCAGCTCACCACTGGGACAGGGGGCGCGGGGCACTGAAGCTTTCTTT. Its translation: CASSPLGQGARGTEAFF.

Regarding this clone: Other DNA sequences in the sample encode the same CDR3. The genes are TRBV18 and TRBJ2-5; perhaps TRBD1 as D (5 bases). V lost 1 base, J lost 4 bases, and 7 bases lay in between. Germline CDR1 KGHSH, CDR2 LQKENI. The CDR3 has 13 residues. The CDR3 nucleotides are TGTGCCAGCTCACCACAGGGGCTAGAGACCCAGTACTTC. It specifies CASSPQGLETQYF.

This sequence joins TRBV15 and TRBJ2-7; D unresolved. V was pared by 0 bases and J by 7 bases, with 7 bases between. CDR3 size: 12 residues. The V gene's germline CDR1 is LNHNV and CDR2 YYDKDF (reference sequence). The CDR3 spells CATSRDGGEQYF. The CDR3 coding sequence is TGTGCCACCAGCAGAGACGGTGGGGAGCAGTACTTC. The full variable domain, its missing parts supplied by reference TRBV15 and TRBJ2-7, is DAMVIQNPRYQVTQFGKPVTLSCSQTLNHNVMYWYQQKSSQAPKLLFHYYDKDFNNEADTPDNFQSRRPNTSFCFLDIRSPGLGDTAMYLCATSRDGGEQYFGPGTRLTVT.

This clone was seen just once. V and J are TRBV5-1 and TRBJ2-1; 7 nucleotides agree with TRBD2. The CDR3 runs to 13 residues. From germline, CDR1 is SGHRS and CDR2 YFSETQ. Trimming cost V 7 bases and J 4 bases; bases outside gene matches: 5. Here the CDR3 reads CASSAGTYNEQFF. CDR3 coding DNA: TGCGCCAGCTCAGCGGGAACGTACAATGAGCAGTTCTTC.

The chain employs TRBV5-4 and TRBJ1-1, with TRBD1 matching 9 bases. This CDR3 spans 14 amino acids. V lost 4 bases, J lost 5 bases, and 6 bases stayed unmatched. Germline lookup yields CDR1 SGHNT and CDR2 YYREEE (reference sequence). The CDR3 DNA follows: TGTGCCAGCAGCCTACAGGGGGCTGGGACTGAAGCTTTCTTT. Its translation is CASSLQGAGTEAFF.

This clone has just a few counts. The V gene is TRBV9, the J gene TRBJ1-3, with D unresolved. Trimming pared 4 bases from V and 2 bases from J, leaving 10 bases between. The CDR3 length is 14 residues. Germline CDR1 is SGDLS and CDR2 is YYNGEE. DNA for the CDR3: TGTGCCAGCAGCTCTACATCCCCTGGAAACACCATATATTTT. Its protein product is CASSSTSPGNTIYF.

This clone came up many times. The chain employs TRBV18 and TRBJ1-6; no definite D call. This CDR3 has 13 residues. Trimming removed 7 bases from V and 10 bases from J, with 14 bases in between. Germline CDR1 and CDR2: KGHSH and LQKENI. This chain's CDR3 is CASFRGPGSPLHF. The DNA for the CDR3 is TGTGCCAGCTTTCGAGGACCGGGCTCACCCCTCCACTTT.

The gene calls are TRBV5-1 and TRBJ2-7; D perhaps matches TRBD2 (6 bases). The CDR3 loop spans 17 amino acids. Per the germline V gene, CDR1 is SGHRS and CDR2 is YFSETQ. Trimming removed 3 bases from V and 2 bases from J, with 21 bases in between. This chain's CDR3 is CASSSWGTGVGTYEQYF. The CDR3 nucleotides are TGCGCCAGCAGCTCTTGGGGGACGGGGGTAGGAACCTACGAGCAGTACTTC. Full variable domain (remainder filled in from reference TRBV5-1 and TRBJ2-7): KAGVTQTPRYLIKTRGQQVTLSCSPISGHRSVSWYQQTPGQGLQFLFEYFSETQRNKGNFPGRFSGRQFSNSRSEMNVSTLELGDSALYLCASSSWGTGVGTYEQYFGPGTRLTVT.

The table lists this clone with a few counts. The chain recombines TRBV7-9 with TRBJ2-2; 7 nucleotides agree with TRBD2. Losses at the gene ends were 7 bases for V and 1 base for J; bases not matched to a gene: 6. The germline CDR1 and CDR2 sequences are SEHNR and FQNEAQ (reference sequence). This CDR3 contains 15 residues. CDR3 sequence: CASNAGGLNTGELFF. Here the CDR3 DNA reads TGTGCCAGCAACGCCGGGGGGTTGAACACCGGGGAGCTGTTTTTT.

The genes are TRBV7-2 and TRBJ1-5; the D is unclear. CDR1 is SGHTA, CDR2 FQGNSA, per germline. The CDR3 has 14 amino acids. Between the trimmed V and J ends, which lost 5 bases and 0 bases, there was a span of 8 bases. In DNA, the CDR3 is TGTGCCAGCAGCCAACACTATAGCAATCAGCCCCAGCATTTT. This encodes CASSQHYSNQPQHF.

CDR3 sequence (DNA): TGCACCAGCAGCCAAGATTCTAAACCGCCCTACGAGCAGTACTTC. The encoded protein is CTSSQDSKPPYEQYF. The chain couples TRBV1 to TRBJ2-7; the table's D gene call, TRBD2, was not cross checked with the DNA. TRBV1 is recorded as a pseudogene. The CDR3 contains 15 residues.

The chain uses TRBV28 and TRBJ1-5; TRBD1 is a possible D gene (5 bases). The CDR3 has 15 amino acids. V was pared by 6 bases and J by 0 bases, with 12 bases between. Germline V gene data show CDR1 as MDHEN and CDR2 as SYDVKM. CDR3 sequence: CASRPGPYSNQPQHF. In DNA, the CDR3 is TGTGCCAGCAGGCCGGGACCGTATAGCAATCAGCCCCAGCATTTT.

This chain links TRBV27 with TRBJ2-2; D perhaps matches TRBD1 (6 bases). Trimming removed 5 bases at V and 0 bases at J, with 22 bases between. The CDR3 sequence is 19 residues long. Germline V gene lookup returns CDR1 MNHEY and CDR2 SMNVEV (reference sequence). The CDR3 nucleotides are TGTGCCAGCAGTCCCCACATGGGTTCCACAGGGACGAACACCGGGGAGCTGTTTTTT. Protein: CASSPHMGSTGTNTGELFF.

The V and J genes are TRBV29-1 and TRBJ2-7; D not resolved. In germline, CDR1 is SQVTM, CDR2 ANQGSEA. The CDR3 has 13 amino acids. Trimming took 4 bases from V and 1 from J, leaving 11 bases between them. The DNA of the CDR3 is TGCAGCGTTGCACAGCTAAGGTCCTACGAGCAGTACTTC. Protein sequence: CSVAQLRSYEQYF.

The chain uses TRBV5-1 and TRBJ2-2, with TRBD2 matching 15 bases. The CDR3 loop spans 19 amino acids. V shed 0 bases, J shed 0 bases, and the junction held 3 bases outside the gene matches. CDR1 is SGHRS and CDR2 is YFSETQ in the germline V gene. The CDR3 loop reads CASSLGTSGRGTNTGELFF. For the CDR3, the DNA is TGCGCCAGCAGCTTGGGGACTAGCGGGAGGGGAACGAACACCGGGGAGCTGTTTTTT.

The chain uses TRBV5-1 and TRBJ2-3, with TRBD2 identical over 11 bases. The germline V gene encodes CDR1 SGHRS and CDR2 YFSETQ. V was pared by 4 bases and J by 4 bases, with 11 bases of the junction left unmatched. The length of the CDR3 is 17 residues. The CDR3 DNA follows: TGCGCCAGCAGCCTCCTTGGGACTAGCGGAAACCCAGATACGCAGTATTTT. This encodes CASSLLGTSGNPDTQYF. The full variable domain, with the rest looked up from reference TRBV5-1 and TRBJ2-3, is KAGVTQTPRYLIKTRGQQVTLSCSPISGHRSVSWYQQTPGQGLQFLFEYFSETQRNKGNFPGRFSGRQFSNSRSEMNVSTLELGDSALYLCASSLLGTSGNPDTQYFGPGTRLTVL.